The 23 T cell receptor beta chains below all came from one sample that was sequenced in a study of response to subunit inactivated influenza vaccine. Each CDR3 protein is one row after TCRdb ran MiXCR on the RT-PCR reads. The repertoire includes around 480,000 distinct CDR3 sequences, approximately 11% of them detected once, and approximately 12% sits in the top ten. Material: PBMCs from blood, obtained roughly 45 days after vaccination. These receptors all come from a man aged 50 or older who received an inactivated influenza vaccine.

CDR3 loop: CASSRNKGVRGQETQYF. The CDR3 DNA reads TGTGCCAGCAGCCGGAATAAGGGAGTTCGGGGCCAAGAGACCCAGTACTTC. The chain is built from TRBV3-1 and TRBJ2-5; a weak D match, TRBD2 (5 bases). Deletions cut 4 bases from V and 1 base from J, with 19 bases between. The CDR3 length is 17 residues. Germline lookup yields CDR1 LGHDT and CDR2 YNNKEL (reference sequence).

CDR3 nucleotides: TGTGCCAGCAGGACTAGCGGGGGGGTCGGTGAGCAGTTCTTC. It is translated as CASRTSGGVGEQFF. The chain carries TRBV11-2 and TRBJ2-1, with 14 bases lining up with TRBD2. V was clipped by 6 bases and J by 9 bases; unmatched bases: 4. This CDR3 region has 14 residues. From germline, CDR1 is SGHAT and CDR2 FQNNGV.

This clonotype occurred many times. The chain joins TRBV6-1 to TRBJ2-1; 12 bases align to TRBD2. The germline V gene encodes CDR1 MNHNS and CDR2 SASEGT. This CDR3 region has 15 residues. Trimming took 5 bases from V and 3 from J; bases not matched to a gene: 2. CDR3 sequence: CASSPSGGVYNEQFF. The CDR3 nucleotides read TGTGCCAGCAGTCCTAGCGGGGGGGTCTACAATGAGCAGTTCTTC.

The J gene is TRBJ2-1, the V gene TRBV20-1; the match to TRBD2 covers 8 bases. The CDR3 extends over 18 amino acids. CDR1 is DFQATT, CDR2 SNEGSKA, per germline (reference sequence). V was clipped by 0 bases and J by 5 bases; unmatched bases: 15. The CDR3: CSAREWGRSGSRHNEQFF. CDR3 nucleotides: TGCAGTGCTAGAGAGTGGGGCAGGAGCGGGAGTAGGCACAATGAGCAGTTCTTC.

The rearrangement joins TRBV5-1 to TRBJ2-7; TRBD2 aligns across 7 bases. V gave up 3 bases and J gave up 6 bases; unmatched junction bases: 9. Germline CDR1 and CDR2: SGHRS and YFSETQ. This CDR3 comprises 14 residues. This chain's CDR3 is CASSWSTSEGEQYF. CDR3 nucleotide sequence: TGCGCCAGCAGCTGGTCTACTAGCGAGGGCGAGCAGTACTTC.

This clonotype appeared a few times. The genes are TRBV11-2 and TRBJ2-1; 9 bases agree with TRBD1. Germline CDR1 SGHAT, CDR2 FQNNGV. J was trimmed by 6 bases and V by 3 bases; bases with no gene match: 6. The CDR3 is 15 amino acids. CDR3 sequence (DNA): TGTGCCAGCAGCTTCCGGACAGGGGTGGGCAATGAGCAGTTCTTC. Residues: CASSFRTGVGNEQFF.

V is TRBV11-2 and J is TRBJ2-1; TRBD1 aligns across 8 bases. The CDR3 extends over 12 amino acids. CDR1 is SGHAT and CDR2 is FQNNGV in the germline V gene. Trimming cost V 5 bases and J 8 bases; bases outside gene matches: 2. The CDR3 bases are TGTGCCAGCAGCCACAGGGGGTATGAGCAGTTCTTC. Translation gives CASSHRGYEQFF.

The rearrangement links TRBV7-8 to TRBJ2-1; the D is unclear. There are 15 residues in the CDR3. CDR1 and CDR2 from the germline V gene are SGHVS and FQNEAQ. Trimming shortened V by 5 bases and J by 3 bases, and 14 bases separated the two germline ends. CDR3 sequence (DNA): TGTGCCAGCAGCCTGAGATCACAGATCTACAATGAGCAGTTCTTC. This codes for CASSLRSQIYNEQFF. The full variable domain, in which reference TRBV7-8 and TRBJ2-1 provide the parts outside the CDR3, is GAGVSQSPRYKVAKRGQDVALRCDPISGHVSLFWYQQALGQGPEFLTYFQNEAQLDKSGLPSDRFFAERPEGSVSTLKIQRTQQEDSAVYLCASSLRSQIYNEQFFGPGTRLTVL.

This clonotype was found many times. This chain uses TRBV20-1 with TRBJ2-5, with D possibly called TRBD1 or TRBD2 (5 bases each). The length of the CDR3 is 14 residues. V dropped 5 bases and J dropped 1 base, with 14 bases sitting between them. Germline CDR1 and CDR2: DFQATT and SNEGSKA (reference sequence). This chain's CDR3 is CSALWGSSQETQYF. The CDR3 region has the DNA TGCAGTGCTCTATGGGGGTCATCCCAAGAGACCCAGTACTTC.

This clonotype was counted at least ten times. The CDR3 loop reads CSARDGRGGNPYEQYF. The CDR3 DNA reads TGCAGTGCTAGAGATGGTAGGGGGGGAAACCCCTACGAGCAGTACTTC. The chain has TRBV20-1 and TRBJ2-7; tentatively, D is TRBD2 (7 bases). CDR1 and CDR2 from the germline V gene are DFQATT and SNEGSKA (reference sequence). The V end lost 0 bases, the J end lost 2 bases, and 17 bases lay between the germline ends. The CDR3 totals 16 residues.

This clonotype was picked up many times. Sequence at one end of the junction differs from germline and may be a read error. V is TRBV20-1 and J is TRBJ2-7, with 7 nucleotides matching TRBD1. The CDR3 is 14 residues long. In germline, CDR1 is DFQATT, CDR2 SNEGSKA (reference sequence). The CDR3 coding sequence is TGCGGTGCTAGAGTGGGGACAGCGACCTACGAGCAGTACTTC. Translation: CGARVGTATYEQYF.

J is TRBJ2-1 and V is TRBV12-3 or TRBV12-4, with a tentative D call TRBD2 (6 bases). Trimming shortened V by 6 bases and J by 7 bases, and 19 bases separated the two germline ends. CDR3 length: 15 residues. The DNA for the CDR3 is TGTGCCAGCAGCCCCTGGGCGCGGGGTATGAATGAGCAGTTCTTC. Encoded protein: CASSPWARGMNEQFF.

V is TRBV27 and J is TRBJ2-7; TRBD2 aligns across 10 bases. Germline trimming cut 2 bases from V and 6 bases from J; bases unmatched to any gene: 4. The CDR3 runs 14 residues. Germline CDR1 and CDR2: MNHEY and SMNVEV (reference sequence). CDR3 region: CASSLGGLASEQYF. The DNA of the CDR3 is TGTGCCAGCAGTTTAGGGGGACTAGCGTCCGAGCAGTACTTC.

This clonotype was counted only a few times. J is TRBJ1-4 and V is TRBV5-1; D gene ambiguous. V was trimmed by 1 base and J by 0 bases, leaving 13 bases between them. Germline CDR1 and CDR2: SGHRS and YFSETQ. CDR3 length: 17 residues. For the CDR3, the DNA is TGCGCCAGCAGCTTGAGGACCCGGGTTACAACTAATGAAAAACTGTTTTTT. This encodes CASSLRTRVTTNEKLFF.

This clonotype was detected ten times or more. J is TRBJ1-2 and V is TRBV5-6; 7 bases match TRBD1. Trimming took 1 base from V and 8 from J; bases not matched to a gene: 11. Germline CDR1 SGHDT, CDR2 YYEEEE. This CDR3 has 15 residues. The CDR3: CASSLIQGNVKGYTF. The CDR3 DNA sequence: TGTGCCAGCAGCTTGATACAGGGGAATGTCAAAGGCTACACCTTC.

This clonotype came up a few times. The rearrangement links TRBV7-2 to TRBJ2-3; 9 bases map to TRBD2. CDR1 is SGHTA and CDR2 is FQGNSA in the germline V gene. V shed 1 base and J 4 bases; nucleotides not matched to a gene: 3. This CDR3 has 15 residues. As DNA, the CDR3 is TGTGCCAGCAGCTTAGTTAGCGGGAGTGCAGATACGCAGTATTTT. Amino acids: CASSLVSGSADTQYF.

This clonotype was seen a handful of times. This rearrangement joins TRBV4-3 to TRBJ2-5; TRBD2 might be the D (5 bases). Germline loops: CDR1 LGHNA, CDR2 YSLEER. Trimming removed 2 bases at V and 2 bases at J, with 9 bases between. CDR3 length: 14 residues. The CDR3 coding sequence is TGCGCCAGCAGCCAACATCTAGCACAAGAGACCCAGTACTTC. This gives the protein CASSQHLAQETQYF.

This clonotype was seen repeatedly, ten times or more. This chain connects TRBV5-5 to TRBJ2-3; TRBD2 agrees at 11 bases. CDR3 length equals 16 residues. V lost 3 bases to trimming and J lost 2 bases; unmatched junction nucleotides: 5. CDR1 and CDR2 from the germline V gene are SGHKS and YYEKEE (reference sequence). The CDR3 bases are TGTGCCAGCAGCTCCTTTAGCGGGGGGGCCACAGATACGCAGTATTTT. Its translation: CASSSFSGGATDTQYF.

This clonotype has more than one count but fewer than ten. The rearrangement uses TRBV11-1 and TRBJ2-7; the D call may be TRBD1 or TRBD2 (5 bases each). This CDR3 is built from 14 residues. The V end lost 1 base, the J end lost 5 bases, and 12 bases lay between the germline ends. CDR1 and CDR2 (germline): SGHAT, FQDESV (reference sequence). CDR3 residues: CASSLVGRDHEQYF. CDR3 bases: TGTGCCAGCAGCTTAGTCGGCAGGGACCACGAGCAGTACTTC.

This clonotype occurred many times. The chain carries TRBV7-2 and TRBJ2-1, with 9 bases that match TRBD2. The trim removed 5 bases at V and 10 bases at J, leaving 9 bases unmatched. From germline, CDR1 is SGHTA and CDR2 FQGNSA. This CDR3 has 14 amino acids. DNA of the CDR3: TGTGCCAGCAGCACGGGGGTAGCGGGAGAAGAGCAGTTCTTC. Translated, it gives CASSTGVAGEEQFF.

V gene TRBV5-5 combines with J gene TRBJ2-1, with 9 positions matching TRBD1. There are 17 residues in the CDR3. J gave up 4 bases and V 4 bases, and 12 bases lay outside the gene matches. The germline V gene encodes CDR1 SGHKS and CDR2 YYEKEE (reference sequence). The CDR3 reads CASSTNHGTGSYNEQFF. Written as DNA, the CDR3 is TGTGCCAGCAGCACAAACCACGGGACAGGGTCATACAATGAGCAGTTCTTC. The complete variable domain, with remaining parts taken from reference TRBV5-5 and TRBJ2-1, reads DAGVTQSPTHLIKTRGQQVTLRCSPISGHKSVSWYQQVLGQGPQFIFQYYEKEERGRGNFPDRFSARQFPNYSSELNVNALLLGDSALYLCASSTNHGTGSYNEQFFGPGTRLTVL.

The sample holds a few counts of this clonotype. Here the CDR3 reads CASSLFGTGSYNEQFF. CDR3 bases: TGTGCCAGCAGCCTATTCGGGACAGGGTCCTACAATGAGCAGTTCTTC. The rearrangement joins TRBV6-1 to TRBJ2-1, with 9 positions matching TRBD1. Trimming took 6 bases from V and 1 from J; bases not matched to a gene: 7. The CDR3 consists of 16 residues. Per the germline V gene, CDR1 is MNHNS and CDR2 is SASEGT.

This chain uses TRBV2 with TRBJ2-5; TRBD2 matches 9 bases. The CDR3 sequence is 22 residues long. V lost 2 bases and J lost 2; bases outside the gene matches: 24. Per the germline V gene, CDR1 is SNHLY and CDR2 is FYNNEI. As DNA, the CDR3 is TGTGCCAGCAGTGAAATGCTAGCGGGATACACCCGGCAAGTGGGTAGTCAAGAGACCCAGTACTTC. Translation gives CASSEMLAGYTRQVGSQETQYF.